This paragraph reports one T cell receptor (beta chain). The antigen this receptor binds is unknown. Base qualities were left out, and no much larger clone turns up one base away. This sample is part of a study of regulatory T cells in long-lasting Graves disease (dated by TCRdb to the early 2020s). General notes on the study: Antithyroid drugs had been taken for less than 3 months by newly diagnosed Graves' disease patients. Peripheral blood TCR sequencing and RNA sequencing compared persistent Graves' disease patients with newly diagnosed Graves' disease patients. The study took place in China and was registered as a clinical trial. TCR sequencing covered about 13 persistent and 20 newly diagnosed Graves' disease patients, 33 samples in total. What the work shows at the level of the full study, not this receptor alone: More public clonotypes were shared among persistent patients (approximately 3,000) than among newly diagnosed patients (over 900). The authors acknowledged the small sample size as a limitation that may reduce accuracy. Persistent disease showed preferential use of TRBV28, TRBJ1-2 and TRBJ2-5, whereas newly diagnosed disease favored TRBV20-1 and TRBJ2-1. Persistent Graves' disease patients showed lower TCR Shannon entropy and fewer highly expanded clones than newly diagnosed patients, suggesting clonal expansion. Sequencing and analysis were limited to the TCR beta chain. Peripheral blood alone was examined, since thyroid tissue, which constituted the primary lesion, could not be accessed.

Library preparation employed multiplex PCR. This sample was sequenced with an Illumina HiSeq 4000. To build TCR beta libraries, CDR3 regions were amplified by Arm-PCR using iRepertoire HTBI primers. Gel purification was performed on PCR products prior to sequencing. In the original analysis: Across samples, 60 to 75 TRBV and 14 TRBJ segments were identified and used for gene usage analysis of CDR3 amino acid clonotypes. COPE and FqMerger were used to merge the filtered high-quality paired reads into contigs. Contigs were aligned with BLAST to IMGT TRBV, TRBD and TRBJ reference genes, and CDR3 was defined per IMGT. Any clonotype with a frequency above 0.1% was classified as a highly expanded clone. Repertoire diversity was measured by Shannon entropy, and V-J evenness by the Gini coefficient. A clonotype was considered public if more than one individual shared it. Starting from the raw public reads, TCRdb applied fastp trimming at Q25, assembled clones with MiXCR and retained in-frame beta chains. Rows with one shared CDR3 protein collapse into an entry with the most common genes and DNA. The V and J calls reflect TCRdb's pipeline rather than the authors' work. The sample data list 400,000 to 500,000 distinct CDR3 sequences, and about 17% of these were observed just once. The ten largest clonotypes hold 23% of the sample.

Its CDR3 holds 16 amino acids, cysteine through phenylalanine. Just the 48-base CDR3 DNA is kept, in frame starting at base 1. The trim is 3 bases for V and 0 bases for J, with a gap of 15 bases between the germline ends. For CDR1 and CDR2, the germline V gene (reference sequence) lists DFQATT and SNEGSKA. The sample's time point, from its label and the paper: newly diagnosed GD, antithyroid drugs for less than 3 months. RNA was extracted from PBMCs in TRIzol for both TCR sequencing and RNA sequencing. Graves' disease was diagnosed according to American Thyroid Association guidelines. The patients came from an endocrinology department in Xi'an, China. From each patient, around 9 milliliters of peripheral blood was collected into an EDTA anticoagulant tube. Ficoll Paque Plus density gradient separation was used to isolate PBMCs, and no further T cell sorting was done. RNA quality was checked with an Agilent 2100 Bioanalyzer and agarose gel, and concentration with a NanoDrop 2000.

This sample was shared with a second study, whose subject was T cells in Graves' hyperthyroidism and ophthalmopathy. The second paper further reports: Graves' hyperthyroidism was defined as stable when no progression to ophthalmopathy occurred over 18 months of follow-up. Hyperthyroidism patients were newly diagnosed, with disease duration under 2 months, and aged 18 to 65 years. Patients with uncontrolled infections, other autoimmune diseases, pregnancy or lactation were excluded. Diagnoses were based on clinical symptoms, serum thyroxine and TRAb, thyroid ultrasound and orbital computed tomography. The first round of RT-PCR for the TCR CDR3 was performed with the HTBI primer set and the Qiagen OneStep RT-PCR kit. Most expanded thyroid clonotypes (frequency above 0.001) were also found in blood, which suggests that blood repertoires may mirror thyroid immune responses. A model built on a 13 V-J signature distinguished ophthalmopathy from stable hyperthyroidism, reaching about 89% sensitivity and about 81% specificity in cross-validation and 80%/75% in testing. In validation, progression to ophthalmopathy was predicted by the model with 55% to 71% sensitivity and 72.22% specificity, a median of approximately 7.1 months before onset. TCR V-J signatures able to tell the groups apart were searched for in a discovery cohort of about a hundred patients, of whom more than 40 had Graves' ophthalmopathy and under 65 had stable Graves' hyperthyroidism. Prospective prediction of ophthalmopathy was tested in an independent validation cohort consisting of 18 hyperthyroidism patients and over 15 patients who later progressed to ophthalmopathy. The 95 to 100 discovery patients were randomly split 7:3 into training and test sets. Thyroid tissue and blood T-cell repertoires from more than 5 Graves' hyperthyroidism patients were also compared in the study. After blood sampling, hyperthyroidism patients were treated with methimazole at a starting dose of 30 mg daily, and ophthalmopathy patients were treated with high-dose intravenous methylprednisolone. The libraries were constructed in a second round of multiplex PCR and then size-selected and purified. The libraries were sequenced on an Illumina HiSeq2000 using paired-end 100 bp reads. SOAPnuke was used to process the raw data, with reads discarded if the reads contained adapters or uncalled bases, had a mean Phred below 15, or lacked an exact constant-primer or identifier match. High-quality paired reads were merged using COPE v1.2.5, and each unique nucleotide sequence was defined as a clonotype. Clonotypes were aligned to IMGT TRBV, TRBD and TRBJ reference segments using MiTCR v1.1. Only V-J combinations with frequency above 0.0001, covering about 99% of repertoires, were analysed. A TCS score was defined as the ratio between F50 (clonal expansion) and ExV (chaos), using BLOSUM62-based TCRdist between CDR3 peptides within each V-J. Welch's t-statistics and random forest reduced fewer than 550 V-J features to 10 to 15, which were used in a naive Bayes classifier (R e1071). Sample size was not statistically predetermined, and blinding of investigators to group allocation was not performed. The paper reports TCR Vbeta CDR3 sequencing of over 120 peripheral blood samples: approximately 43 ophthalmopathy, under 85 hyperthyroidism and around 17 progressor patients.

The source was peripheral blood mononuclear cells (PBMCs), collected at new diagnosis, from a patient treated with antithyroid drugs. The clonotype originates from a woman under 30 with Graves disease. Donor details come from another sample of the same person, matched by shared clones. The chain links TRBV20-1 with TRBJ1-5, with the D gene not confidently named. The DNA is TGCAGTGCTAGTGCAGCTTTGGGCTATAGCAATCAGCCCCAGCATTTT. Translation gives CSASAALGYSNQPQHF.